This T cell receptor beta chain derives from a study of T cells in Graves' hyperthyroidism and ophthalmopathy. Study outcomes and limitations: Most expanded thyroid clonotypes above 0.001 also appeared in blood.

A remark on this clonotype: Its antigen remains unknown.

RNA transcripts served as the template for amplifying TCR beta CDR3 regions. Primed by the HTBI set, a first-round RT-PCR was run on the TCR CDR3. In TCRdb, the multiplex PCR reads were re-called with MiXCR into one record per CDR3 protein. The sample records over 400,000 distinct CDR3 sequences, around a fifth being singletons. Germline V gives CDR1 SGHTA, CDR2 FQGNSA. V trimming: 5 bases; J trimming: 6 bases; junction bases outside the gene matches: 7. CDR3 length equals 15 residues. The sequencing input was blood. The TCR comes from a woman aged 70-85 years with Graves' ophthalmopathy. This sequence joins TRBV7-2 and TRBJ1-6; TRBD1 aligns across 7 bases. The CDR3 sequence: CASSSQTGINSPLHF. CDR3 in DNA: TGTGCCAGCAGCAGTCAGACAGGGATTAATTCACCCCTCCACTTT.